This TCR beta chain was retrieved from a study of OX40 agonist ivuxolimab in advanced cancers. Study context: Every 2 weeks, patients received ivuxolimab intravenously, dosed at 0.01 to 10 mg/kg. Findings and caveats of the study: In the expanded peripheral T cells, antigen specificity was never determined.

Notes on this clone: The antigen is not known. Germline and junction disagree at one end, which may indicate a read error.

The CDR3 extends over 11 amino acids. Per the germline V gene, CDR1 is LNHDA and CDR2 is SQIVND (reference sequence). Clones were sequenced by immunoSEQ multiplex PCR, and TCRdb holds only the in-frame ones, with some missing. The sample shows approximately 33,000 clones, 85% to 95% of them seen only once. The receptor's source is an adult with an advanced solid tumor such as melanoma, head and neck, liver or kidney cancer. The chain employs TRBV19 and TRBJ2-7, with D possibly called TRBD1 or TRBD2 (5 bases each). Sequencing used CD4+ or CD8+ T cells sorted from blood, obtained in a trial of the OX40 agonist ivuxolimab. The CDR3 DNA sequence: TGTGCCAGTAGATCCTGGGACGAGCGGTACTTC. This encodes CASRSWDERYF.